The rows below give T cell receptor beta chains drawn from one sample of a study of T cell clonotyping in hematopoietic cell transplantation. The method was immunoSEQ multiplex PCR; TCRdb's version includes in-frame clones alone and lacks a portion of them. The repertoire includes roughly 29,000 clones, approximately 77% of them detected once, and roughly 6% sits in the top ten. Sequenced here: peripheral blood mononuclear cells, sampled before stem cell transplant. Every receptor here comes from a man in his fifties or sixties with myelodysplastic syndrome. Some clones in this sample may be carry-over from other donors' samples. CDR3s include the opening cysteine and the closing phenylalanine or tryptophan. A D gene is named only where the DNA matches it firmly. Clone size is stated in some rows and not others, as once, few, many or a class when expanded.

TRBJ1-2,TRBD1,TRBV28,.,CASGFTPGTGLYGYTF,TGTGCCAGCGGTTTTACTCCCGGGACAGGGTTATATGGCTACACCTTC
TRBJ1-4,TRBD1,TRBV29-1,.,CSVNRGSEKLFF,TGCAGCGTTAACAGGGGAAGTGAAAAACTGTTTTTT
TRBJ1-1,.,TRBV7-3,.,CASSFGGRGFAEAFF,TGTGCCAGCAGCTTCGGGGGTAGGGGTTTCGCTGAAGCTTTCTTT
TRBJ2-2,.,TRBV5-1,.,CASRAGTATGELFF,TGCGCCAGCAGGGCGGGAACGGCCACCGGGGAGCTGTTTTTT
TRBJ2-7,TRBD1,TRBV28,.,CASNPGTVTYEQYF,TGTGCCAGCAACCCCGGGACAGTAACCTACGAGCAGTACTTC
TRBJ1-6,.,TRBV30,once,CAWRQRRDSPLHF,TGTGCCTGGAGGCAACGGAGAGATTCACCCCTCCACTTT
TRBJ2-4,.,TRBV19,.,CASSIDRGAKNIQYF,TGTGCCAGTAGTATAGATCGTGGAGCCAAAAACATTCAGTACTTC
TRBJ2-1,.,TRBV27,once,CASSSSESSYNEQFF,TGTGCCAGCAGTTCCTCGGAGAGCTCCTACAATGAGCAGTTCTTC
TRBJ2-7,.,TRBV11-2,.,CASSRDSYEQYF,TGTGCCAGCAGCCGGGACTCCTACGAGCAGTACTTC
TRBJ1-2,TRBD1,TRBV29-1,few,CSAKGQGEDYGYTF,TGCAGCGCCAAGGGACAGGGGGAGGACTATGGCTACACCTTC
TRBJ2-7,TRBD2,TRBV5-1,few,CASARDYSSYEQYF,TGCGCCAGCGCACGGGACTACAGCTCCTACGAGCAGTACTTC
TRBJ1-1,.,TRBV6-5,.,CASISLGTNTEAFF,TGTGCCAGCATTTCCCTCGGCACGAACACTGAAGCTTTCTTT
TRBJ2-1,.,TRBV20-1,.,CSASYGNEQFF,TGCAGTGCGAGTTATGGCAATGAGCAGTTCTTC
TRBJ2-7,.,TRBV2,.,CASQTDLSYEQYF,TGTGCCAGCCAGACAGACCTCTCCTACGAGCAGTACTTC
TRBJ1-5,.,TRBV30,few,CAWSVPEGNQPQHF,TGTGCCTGGAGTGTACCCGAGGGAAATCAGCCCCAGCATTTT
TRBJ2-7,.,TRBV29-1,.,CSVESGFDYEQYF,TGCAGCGTTGAATCGGGGTTTGACTACGAGCAGTACTTC
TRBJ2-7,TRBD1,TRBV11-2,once,CASSFGTGTYEQYF,TGTGCCAGCAGCTTCGGGACAGGTACCTACGAGCAGTACTTC
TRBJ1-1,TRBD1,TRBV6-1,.,CATGPSGTGATEAFF,TGTGCCACGGGTCCCTCGGGGACAGGGGCCACTGAAGCTTTCTTT
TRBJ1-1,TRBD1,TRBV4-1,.,CASRGTGMGMNTEAFF,TGCGCCAGCAGGGGGACAGGGATGGGGATGAACACTGAAGCTTTCTTT
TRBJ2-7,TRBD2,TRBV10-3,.,CAIRQSGTSAFEQYF,TGTGCCATCAGACAGTCCGGGACTAGCGCATTCGAGCAGTACTTC
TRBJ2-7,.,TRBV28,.,CASRNLWEQYF,TGTGCCAGCAGGAACCTTTGGGAGCAGTACTTC
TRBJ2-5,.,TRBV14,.,CASSQLGGGETQYF,TGTGCCAGCAGCCAATTGGGAGGTGGGGAGACCCAGTACTTC
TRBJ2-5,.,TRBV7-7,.,CASSPLQETQYF,TGTGCCAGCAGCCCCCTACAAGAGACCCAGTACTTC
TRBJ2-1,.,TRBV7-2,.,CASSGTRNNEQFF,TGTGCCAGCAGCGGTACTAGGAACAATGAGCAGTTCTTC
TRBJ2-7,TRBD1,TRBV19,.,CASTGGQGAYEQYF,TGTGCCAGTACCGGGGGACAGGGAGCCTACGAGCAGTACTTC
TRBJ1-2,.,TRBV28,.,CASRHDLVRGGYTF,TGTGCCAGCAGGCACGACCTAGTAAGGGGGGGCTACACCTTC
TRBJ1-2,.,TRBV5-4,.,CASIFWGRDGYTF,TGTGCCAGCATCTTCTGGGGGCGGGATGGCTACACCTTC
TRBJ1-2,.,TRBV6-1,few,CASRLEGEGSYGYTF,TGTGCCAGCAGATTAGAAGGGGAGGGATCCTATGGCTACACCTTC
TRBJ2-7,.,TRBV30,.,CAWSVGRVYEQYF,TGTGCCTGGAGTGTAGGTCGGGTCTACGAGCAGTACTTC
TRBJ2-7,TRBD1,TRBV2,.,CASHRTGSYEQYF,TGTGCCAGCCACCGGACAGGGTCCTACGAGCAGTACTTC
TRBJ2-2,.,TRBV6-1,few,CASSEPGANTGELFF,TGTGCCAGCAGTGAACCGGGCGCGAACACCGGGGAGCTGTTTTTT
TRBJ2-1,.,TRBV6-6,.,CASSYSVEQFF,TGTGCCAGCAGTTACTCGGTTGAGCAGTTCTTC
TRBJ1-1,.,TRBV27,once,CASSPRRSRYTEAFF,TGTGCCAGCAGTCCACGCCGTAGTAGATACACTGAAGCTTTCTTT
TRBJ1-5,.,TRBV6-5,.,CASSDSTSNQPQHF,TGTGCCAGCAGCGATTCGACTAGCAATCAGCCCCAGCATTTT
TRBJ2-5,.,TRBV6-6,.,CASSSPKRTQYF,TGTGCCAGCAGTTCTCCTAAGCGGACCCAGTACTTC
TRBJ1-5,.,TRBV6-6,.,CASRAGTVDQPQHF,TGTGCCAGCAGGGCCGGGACGGTGGATCAGCCCCAGCATTTT